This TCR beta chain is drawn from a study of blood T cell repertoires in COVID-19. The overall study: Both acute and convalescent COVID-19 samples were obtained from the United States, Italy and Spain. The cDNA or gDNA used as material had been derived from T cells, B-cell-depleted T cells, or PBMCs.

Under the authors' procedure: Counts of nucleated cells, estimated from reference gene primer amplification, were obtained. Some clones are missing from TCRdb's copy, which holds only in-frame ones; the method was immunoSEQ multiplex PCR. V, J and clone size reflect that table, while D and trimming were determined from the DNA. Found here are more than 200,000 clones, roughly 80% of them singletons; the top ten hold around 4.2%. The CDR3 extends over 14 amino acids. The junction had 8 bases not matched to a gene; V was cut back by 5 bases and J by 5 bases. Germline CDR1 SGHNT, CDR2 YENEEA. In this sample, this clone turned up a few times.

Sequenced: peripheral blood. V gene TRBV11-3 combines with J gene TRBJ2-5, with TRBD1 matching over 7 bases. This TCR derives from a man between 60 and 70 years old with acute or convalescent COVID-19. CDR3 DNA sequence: TGTGCCAGCAGCCCACAGGGGAAAGGGGAGACCCAGTACTTC. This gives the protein CASSPQGKGETQYF.